This paragraph reports one TCR beta chain. Antigen unknown. CD8 cells regarded as naive lacked CD45RO, were positively chosen for CCR7, and omitted terminally differentiated effector memory CD45RA+ cells. The CDR3 runs to 16 residues. Looked up from germline, CDR1 is MNHEY and CDR2 is SMNVEV (reference sequence). The V gene end was trimmed by 8 bases and the J gene end by 7 bases; junction bases not matched to a gene: 12. Method: immunoSEQ multiplex PCR; TCRdb's copy keeps in-frame clones and lacks some. The repertoire consists of roughly 2.1 million clones, with roughly 91% occurring once and the leading ten covering 1.7%. This sample is drawn from a study of shared clonotypes between healthy human individuals. General study points: When compared with the clonotypes that were shared by all four sorted-subset donors, the non-shared clonotypes turned out to have lower generation probabilities. In general, naive subsets displayed greater estimated richness than memory subsets did.

The chain links TRBV27 to TRBJ2-1, with 12 positions matching TRBD2. The TCR comes from a man aged 18-30 years in good health. Some clones in this sample may be carry-over from other donors' samples. Input material: naive CD8+ T cells from PBMCs. The CDR3 is CASHPTSGRIVNEQFF. The CDR3 region has the DNA TGTGCCAGCCACCCGACTAGCGGGAGAATAGTGAATGAGCAGTTCTTC.